This T cell receptor beta chain is from a study of cytomegalovirus exposure and HLA in healthy donors. General study points: Most of the CMV-associated TCR beta chains (in a later analysis) appeared to be HLA-restricted. The only immune exposure information that was available was CMV serostatus. Whilst most TCR sequences proved rare, a subset of public TCRs occurred across many donors.

This clone was recorded only once. Its cognate antigen is unknown. The J segment lost 1 base and the V segment lost 6 bases, leaving 12 bases of the junction unmatched. The CDR3 length is 16 residues. Germline lookup yields CDR1 SGHRS and CDR2 YFSETQ. The PCR had 60 Vbeta and 13 Jbeta primers. Profiled with immunoSEQ multiplex PCR; TCRdb holds only in-frame clones, not every one. Altogether approximately 150,000 clones are present, about three quarters being singletons, with the ten largest covering about 1.6%. Donors were nominally healthy when sampled, though unrecorded immune exposures were likely. Specimen: PBMCs. The chain employs TRBV5-1 and TRBJ1-1; 7 nucleotides line up with TRBD1. The receptor comes from a woman under 30 in good health and CMV-seronegative. For the CDR3, the DNA is TGCGCCAGCAACATAAATCCGGGACAGCCGAACACTGAAGCTTTCTTT. Translated, it gives CASNINPGQPNTEAFF.